A single sample gave rise to the 23 T cell receptor beta chains below, sequenced in a study of T-cell reconstitution after alpha-beta-depleted transplantation in children. The TCRbeta library incorporated unique molecular identifiers. TCRdb re-called the PCR reads with MiXCR, one entry per CDR3 protein. The table includes 200,000 to 250,000 distinct CDR3 sequences, about 24% detected once. The sequenced sample was PBMCs, mostly from graft donor cells, obtained 360 days after TCRalphabeta/CD19-depleted stem cell transplant. All receptors derive from a female patient aged 2 to 10 who had a stem cell transplant for congenital amegakaryocytic thrombocytopenia, so the T cells may come from the graft donor.

The chain is built from TRBV29-1 and TRBJ1-1, with D tentatively TRBD1 (6 bases). The V end was cut by 4 bases, the J end by 3 bases, with 15 bases between. Germline-derived CDR1 and CDR2 are SQVTM and ANQGSEA. This CDR3 region has 14 residues. CDR3 residues: CSVGGARSDTEAFF. For the CDR3, the DNA is TGCAGCGTTGGGGGGGCCAGGTCGGACACTGAAGCTTTCTTT.

This clonotype was counted between two and nine times. This chain uses TRBV12-3 or TRBV12-4 with TRBJ2-5, with 12 bases matching TRBD2. The CDR3 is 18 residues long. V lost 4 bases and J lost 2; bases outside the gene matches: 11. The CDR3 spells CASSSTSGGVFGQETQYF. The DNA for the CDR3 is TGTGCCAGCAGTTCGACTAGCGGGGGTGTGTTTGGGCAAGAGACCCAGTACTTC.

This clonotype showed up just a few times. This sequence joins TRBV5-1 and TRBJ1-3, with D possibly matching TRBD1 (5 bases). Germline-derived CDR1 and CDR2 are SGHRS and YFSETQ. V was shortened by 3 bases and J by 0 bases, with 10 bases between the two germline ends. This CDR3 is 15 amino acids long. The CDR3 sequence: CASSWDAVSGNTIYF. The CDR3 region has the DNA TGCGCCAGCAGCTGGGACGCAGTCTCTGGAAACACCATATATTTT.

The genes are TRBV20-1 and TRBJ2-3, with 11 nucleotides matching TRBD2. The CDR3 length is 14 residues. J gave up 4 bases and V 3 bases, and 3 bases lay outside the gene matches. Per the germline V gene, CDR1 is DFQATT and CDR2 is SNEGSKA (reference sequence). CDR3 region: CSASELAGADTQYF. The CDR3 DNA reads as TGCAGTGCTAGTGAACTAGCGGGAGCAGATACGCAGTATTTT.

The chain employs TRBV12-2 and TRBJ2-7; TRBD1, the table's D call, was not compared with the DNA. TRBV12-2 counts as a pseudogene. CDR3 length equals 18 residues. The DNA for the CDR3 is TGTGCAAGTCGCTTAGGATCCCCGGGACACTCTCATACCTACGAGCAGTACTTC. This codes for CASRLGSPGHSHTYEQYF.

The chain is built from TRBV10-3 and TRBJ2-5; tentatively, D is TRBD1 (6 bases). Germline V gene sequence: CDR1 ENHRY, CDR2 SYGVKD. This CDR3 contains 13 residues. The V gene lost 8 bases and the J gene lost 3 bases, with 13 bases spanning the gap. CDR3 sequence (DNA): TGTGCCATCGCCAGGGACAACGAAGAGACCCAGTACTTC. It is translated as CAIARDNEETQYF.

This clonotype showed up just a few times. This chain connects TRBV4-1 to TRBJ2-7; 8 positions agree with TRBD1. Per the germline V gene, CDR1 is MGHRA and CDR2 is YSYEKL. CDR3 length: 16 residues. Trimming removed 2 bases from V and 3 bases from J; junction bases left unmatched: 9. The CDR3 here is CASSQRGPTGGYEQYF. CDR3 in DNA: TGCGCCAGCAGCCAAAGGGGGCCAACAGGGGGCTACGAGCAGTACTTC.

The CDR3 reads CASSPLAGRGREQYF. As DNA, the CDR3 is TGTGCCAGCAGCCCCCTAGCGGGAAGGGGGCGGGAGCAGTACTTC. The chain combines TRBV11-2 with TRBJ2-7; 9 bases match TRBD2. CDR1 is SGHAT and CDR2 is FQNNGV in the germline V gene. This CDR3 is 15 amino acids long. V lost 5 bases and J lost 7; bases outside the gene matches: 12.

The chain is built from TRBV20-1 and TRBJ2-2; TRBD2 agrees at 10 bases. The CDR3 runs 18 residues. The ends lost 0 bases at V and 0 bases at J; junction bases unmatched: 7. CDR1 is DFQATT and CDR2 is SNEGSKA in the germline V gene (reference sequence). DNA for the CDR3: TGCAGTGCTAGAGATGGGAGCGGGGGGGCCTCGAACACCGGGGAGCTGTTTTTT. It translates to CSARDGSGGASNTGELFF.

This clonotype was counted between two and nine times. The junction differs from germline at one of its ends, possibly a read error. The chain joins TRBV25-1 to TRBJ2-7; 8 nucleotides align to TRBD1. From germline, CDR1 is MGHDK and CDR2 SYGVNS. This CDR3 is 15 amino acids long. The CDR3 spells CASSESGQGAGEQYF. The CDR3 DNA follows: TGTGCCAGCAGCGAATCGGGTCAGGGGGCTGGGGAGCAGTACTTC.

There are a few counts of this clonotype. This sequence joins TRBV15 and TRBJ1-5; D call uncertain. This CDR3 comprises 15 residues. The V end lost 3 bases, the J end lost 2 bases, and 11 bases lay between the germline ends. Germline CDR1 LNHNV, CDR2 YYDKDF (reference sequence). CDR3 in DNA: TGTGCCACCAGCAGCTTTGGCGAGGGCAATCAGCCCCAGCATTTT. The encoded protein is CATSSFGEGNQPQHF.

This clonotype appeared a few times. The V call is TRBV10-2, the J call TRBJ2-1, with 11 bases aligning to TRBD2. The CDR3 consists of 18 residues. V lost 2 bases, J lost 7 bases, and 13 bases stayed unmatched. Germline V gives CDR1 WSHSY, CDR2 SAAADI. In DNA, the CDR3 is TGCGCCAGCAGTGAGCCGTGGGGTTCACTAGCGGGAGAGAATGAGCAGTTCTTC. Amino acid sequence: CASSEPWGSLAGENEQFF.

The chain uses TRBV5-1 and TRBJ2-3; D perhaps matches TRBD1 (5 bases). This CDR3 region has 15 residues. The V gene lost 2 bases and the J gene lost 2 bases, with 12 bases spanning the gap. CDR1 is SGHRS, CDR2 YFSETQ, per germline. This chain's CDR3 is CASSFSQGITDTQYF. The CDR3 DNA sequence: TGCGCCAGCAGCTTTTCGCAGGGCATCACAGATACGCAGTATTTT.

This clonotype has a count of ten or more. The CDR3, as DNA: TGCAGTGCTAGACGACAGGGGTCGGACAATGAGCAGTTCTTC. It yields the protein CSARRQGSDNEQFF. V and J are TRBV20-1 and TRBJ2-1, with 8 bases identical to TRBD1. In germline, CDR1 is DFQATT, CDR2 SNEGSKA (reference sequence). The CDR3 covers 14 residues. Germline trimming cut 2 bases from V and 5 bases from J; bases unmatched to any gene: 5.

The chain joins TRBV10-3 to TRBJ2-1; 8 nucleotides agree with TRBD2. The CDR3 totals 20 residues. The V gene's germline CDR1 is ENHRY and CDR2 SYGVKD. The ends lost 2 bases at V and 2 bases at J; junction bases unmatched: 17. The CDR3 loop reads CAISEKQGWTSTNPYNEQFF. The CDR3 bases are TGTGCCATCAGTGAGAAACAGGGCTGGACTAGCACCAATCCCTACAATGAGCAGTTCTTC.

Only a few counts were recorded for this clonotype. The chain carries TRBV4-2 and TRBJ2-5, with TRBD2 matching 9 bases. Germline loops: CDR1 LGHNA, CDR2 YNFKEQ. The length of the CDR3 is 15 residues. V lost 4 bases and J lost 5; bases outside the gene matches: 8. DNA of the CDR3: TGTGCCAGCAGCCTCCCGGGACTAGCACGGGAGACCCAGTACTTC. This codes for CASSLPGLARETQYF.

This clonotype was seen a handful of times. This chain uses TRBV6-1 with TRBJ2-7, with TRBD1 identical over 7 bases. The CDR3 is made up of 15 amino acids. The germline V gene encodes CDR1 MNHNS and CDR2 SASEGT. Trimming took 8 bases from V and 0 from J; bases not matched to a gene: 10. This chain's CDR3 is CASRRSGQSSYEQYF. CDR3 sequence (DNA): TGTGCCAGCCGTCGGTCGGGACAGAGCTCCTACGAGCAGTACTTC.

CDR3 residues: CASSPRTEATGELFF. The CDR3 bases are TGTGCCAGCAGTCCCCGGACAGAGGCCACCGGGGAGCTGTTTTTT. The V call is TRBV12-3 or TRBV12-4, the J call TRBJ2-2; TRBD1 is a possible D gene (6 bases). With 5 bases removed from V and 4 bases from J, the gap between germline ends came to 14 bases. The CDR3 is 15 residues long.

This clonotype was recorded a few times. This sequence joins TRBV4-1 and TRBJ2-7, with 10 bases that match TRBD1. V shed 7 bases and J 2 bases; nucleotides not matched to a gene: 2. Germline V lookup: CDR1 MGHRA, CDR2 YSYEKL. The length of the CDR3 is 13 residues. CDR3 sequence reads: CASTGQGPYEQYF. The CDR3 bases are TGCGCCAGCACGGGACAGGGGCCCTACGAGCAGTACTTC.

This clonotype was picked up many times. J is TRBJ2-1 and V is TRBV28, with 8 positions matching TRBD1. CDR3 size: 15 residues. V gave up 6 bases and J gave up 2 bases; unmatched junction bases: 6. Germline V lookup: CDR1 MDHEN, CDR2 SYDVKM. The DNA for the CDR3 is TGTGCCAGCAGCGAGACAGGGGTGACCTACAATGAGCAGTTCTTC. This codes for CASSETGVTYNEQFF.

This clonotype came up a few times. The chain combines TRBV5-5 with TRBJ1-6, with D maybe TRBD1 (6 bases). The CDR3 extends over 15 amino acids. Trimming shortened V by 2 bases and J by 7 bases, and 13 bases separated the two germline ends. The germline gives CDR1 SGHKS, CDR2 YYEKEE (reference sequence). The CDR3 sequence: CASSFIRGPNSPLHF. In DNA form, the CDR3 reads TGTGCCAGCAGCTTCATCAGGGGCCCGAATTCACCCCTCCACTTT.

This clonotype was seen more than once but under ten times. The rearrangement joins TRBV11-1 to TRBJ2-7; D possibly matches TRBD1 or TRBD2 (5 bases each). Between the trimmed V and J ends, which lost 3 bases and 0 bases, there was a span of 21 bases. The germline CDR1 and CDR2 sequences are SGHAT and FQDESV (reference sequence). The CDR3 has 18 amino acids. The CDR3 is CASSFHQGRIPPSYEQYF. For the CDR3, the DNA is TGTGCCAGCAGCTTTCACCAGGGACGGATCCCTCCCTCCTACGAGCAGTACTTC. The full variable domain, its missing parts supplied by reference TRBV11-1 and TRBJ2-7, is EAEVAQSPRYKITEKSQAVAFWCDPISGHATLYWYRQILGQGPELLVQFQDESVVDDSQLPKDRFSAERLKGVDSTLKIQPAELGDSAMYLCASSFHQGRIPPSYEQYFGPGTRLTVT.

This clonotype was seen a handful of times. The chain couples TRBV9 to TRBJ2-1; D remains ambiguous. V was pared by 0 bases and J by 4 bases, with 11 bases between. This CDR3 contains 15 residues. Germline CDR1 is SGDLS and CDR2 is YYNGEE. CDR3 nucleotide sequence: TGTGCCAGCAGCGTAGTCGGAGATGGTTACAATGAGCAGTTCTTC. Protein sequence: CASSVVGDGYNEQFF. Looking up the rest from reference TRBV9 and TRBJ2-1 gives the full variable domain: DSGVTQTPKHLITATGQRVTLRCSPRSGDLSVYWYQQSLDQGLQFLIQYYNGEERAKGNILERFSAQQFPDLHSELNLSSLELGDSALYFCASSVVGDGYNEQFFGPGTRLTVL.